The rows below give T cell receptor beta chains drawn from one sample of a study of T cell changes during pregnancy in multiple sclerosis. The repertoire was sequenced with immunoSEQ multiplex PCR; TCRdb's copy has only in-frame clones and lacks some. The sample has roughly 70,000 clones; about nine tenths are singletons. Here the sequenced sample was peripheral blood, taken in the third trimester of pregnancy. The source is a female donor with multiple sclerosis, enrolled in a pregnancy study. The CDR3 runs from the conserved cysteine through the conserved F or W. A D gene is named only where the DNA matches it firmly. Size is stated for part of the rows, as once, few or many counts, or as a class when the clone is expanded.

j_call clone_size v_call d_call cdr3_aa cdr3_nt
TRBJ2-1 . TRBV23-1 . CASSHGPGYGDEQFF TGCGCCAGCAGTCACGGGCCGGGGTACGGGGATGAGCAGTTCTTC
TRBJ1-3 . TRBV28 TRBD1 CASSPPPTGISGNTIYF TGTGCCAGCAGTCCCCCACCGACAGGGATCTCTGGAAACACCATATATTTT
TRBJ2-1 . TRBV5-6 . CASSFSGYNEQFF TGTGCCAGCAGCTTTAGCGGCTACAATGAGCAGTTCTTC
TRBJ2-3 . TRBV7-9 . CASSHSGSTDTQYF TGTGCCAGCAGCCACAGCGGTAGCACAGATACGCAGTATTTT
TRBJ2-5 . TRBV4-2 TRBD2 CASSHFGASGGQETQYF TGTGCCAGCAGCCACTTTGGTGCTAGCGGGGGACAAGAGACCCAGTACTTC
TRBJ1-2 . TRBV19 . CASSLLGTSHYGYTF TGTGCCAGTAGTTTACTGGGGACTTCCCACTATGGCTACACCTTC
TRBJ1-4 . TRBV6-5 . CASSSTSGRGYEKLFF TGTGCCAGCAGTTCGACGTCAGGGAGGGGATATGAAAAACTGTTTTTT
TRBJ2-2 . TRBV19 TRBD1 CASSSGRGQENTGELFF TGTGCCAGTAGTAGTGGTCGGGGACAGGAGAACACCGGGGAGCTGTTTTTT
TRBJ2-5 . TRBV27 . CASSPGERKWETQYF TGTGCCAGCAGCCCGGGGGAAAGGAAGTGGGAGACCCAGTACTTC
TRBJ1-2 . TRBV2 . CASSPNYQATGLYGYTF TGTGCCAGCAGTCCCAATTACCAAGCTACAGGGCTCTATGGCTACACCTTC
TRBJ1-3 . TRBV6-5 . CASSYSVSGNTIYF TGTGCCAGCAGTTACTCGGTCAGTGGAAACACCATATATTTT
TRBJ2-7 . TRBV5-6 TRBD2 CASSSLAAYEQYF TGTGCCAGCAGCTCGCTAGCGGCCTACGAGCAGTACTTC
TRBJ2-7 . TRBV5-1 . CASSLVTGTYQTTYEQYF TGCGCCAGCAGCTTGGTAACAGGGACCTATCAAACTACCTACGAGCAGTACTTC
TRBJ2-1 few TRBV7-7 TRBD2 CASSFSTSGGDEQFF TGTGCCAGCAGCTTCTCGACTAGCGGGGGGGATGAGCAGTTCTTC
TRBJ2-3 . TRBV7-2 . CASSPGLATDTQYF TGTGCCAGCAGCCCCGGGTTAGCTACAGATACGCAGTATTTT
TRBJ2-7 . TRBV29-1 . CSVEEGKESYEQYF TGCAGCGTTGAGGAGGGGAAGGAATCCTACGAGCAGTACTTC
TRBJ2-2 . TRBV18 TRBD2 CASSPTAGADTGELFF TGTGCCAGCTCACCAACGGCGGGAGCTGACACCGGGGAGCTGTTTTTT
TRBJ2-5 . TRBV4-3 . CASSQDPGTFQETQYF TGCGCCAGCAGCCAAGACCCCGGGACATTCCAAGAGACCCAGTACTTC
TRBJ1-1 . TRBV7-2 TRBD1 CASSLGWQGAVDTEAFF TGTGCCAGCAGCTTAGGGTGGCAGGGGGCAGTTGACACTGAAGCTTTCTTT
TRBJ1-1 . TRBV11-2 TRBD1 CASSSLQKDRAMNTEAFF TGTGCCAGCAGTTCGCTTCAGAAGGACAGGGCTATGAACACTGAAGCTTTCTTT
TRBJ1-2 . TRBV27 TRBD1 CASSLDFGQDIYGYTF TGTGCCAGCAGTTTAGACTTCGGACAGGACATCTATGGCTACACCTTC
TRBJ1-2 once TRBV6-5 . CASSPHKQVNYGYTF TGTGCCAGCAGCCCACATAAACAGGTTAACTATGGCTACACCTTC
TRBJ2-2 . TRBV18 . CASSPLETGELFF TGTGCCAGCTCACCTTTGGAGACCGGGGAGCTGTTTTTT
TRBJ1-1 . TRBV19 TRBD1 CASSKSGTVNTEAFF TGTGCCAGTAGTAAATCCGGGACAGTGAACACTGAAGCTTTCTTT
TRBJ2-2 . TRBV11-3 TRBD1 CASSPGQGKNGELFF TGTGCCAGCAGCCCCGGACAGGGGAAGAACGGGGAGCTGTTTTTT
TRBJ2-1 . TRBV6-1 . CASALVDSGQFF TGTGCCAGCGCACTCGTGGACAGTGGGCAGTTCTTC
TRBJ2-3 . TRBV7-2 TRBD1 CASSPNPGGSTDTQYF TGTGCCAGCAGCCCTAATCCAGGGGGAAGCACAGATACGCAGTATTTT
TRBJ2-3 . TRBV6-5 TRBD2 CASSKRGGDGDTQYF TGTGCCAGCAGCAAACGGGGGGGCGATGGAGATACGCAGTATTTT
TRBJ2-1 . TRBV16 . CASSQGWGQINEQFF TGTGCCAGCAGCCAAGGCTGGGGGCAAATCAATGAGCAGTTCTTC
TRBJ1-5 . TRBV5-6 . CASSSTPNQPQHF TGTGCCAGCAGCTCAACACCCAATCAGCCCCAGCATTTT
TRBJ2-3 . TRBV7-9 TRBD2 CASRASGLADTQYF TGTGCCAGCAGGGCTAGCGGGCTCGCAGATACGCAGTATTTT
TRBJ2-7 . TRBV5-6 TRBD1 CASSLPGQGYEQYF TGTGCCAGCAGCTTGCCGGGACAGGGGTACGAGCAGTACTTC
TRBJ2-1 once TRBV27 TRBD2 CASSRDSGSLDEQFF TGTGCCAGCAGTCGCGATAGCGGGAGTCTCGATGAGCAGTTCTTC
TRBJ2-5 . TRBV29-1 . CSVEAGGFQETQYF TGCAGCGTTGAGGCAGGGGGGTTTCAAGAGACCCAGTACTTC
TRBJ1-2 . TRBV30 . CAWSLDFYGYTF TGTGCCTGGAGTCTTGACTTCTATGGCTACACCTTC
TRBJ2-5 . TRBV5-1 . CASSPGDYQETQYF TGCGCCAGCAGCCCCGGAGACTACCAAGAGACCCAGTACTTC
TRBJ2-2 . TRBV27 . CASSLFSGTSTGELFF TGTGCCAGCAGTTTATTTAGCGGAACTTCCACCGGGGAGCTGTTTTTT
TRBJ1-2 . TRBV19 . CASTPSGGTGLTDGYTF TGTGCCAGTACCCCGTCGGGGGGAACGGGCCTCACGGATGGCTACACCTTC
TRBJ1-2 . TRBV11-2 TRBD1 CASSFRGHGYTF TGTGCCAGCAGCTTCAGGGGGCATGGCTACACCTTC
TRBJ1-5 . TRBV2 . CASSTQLRSNQPQHF TGTGCCAGCAGTACCCAGTTGAGGAGCAATCAGCCCCAGCATTTT
TRBJ2-1 . TRBV19 . CASSRKSSYNEQFF TGTGCCAGTTCTAGGAAGAGCTCCTACAATGAGCAGTTCTTC
TRBJ2-1 . TRBV5-4 . CASSLDFGGNEQFF TGTGCCAGCAGCTTGGACTTTGGGGGGAATGAGCAGTTCTTC
TRBJ2-3 . TRBV25-1 TRBD2 CASSPSGHTDTQYF TGTGCCAGCAGTCCTAGCGGACACACAGATACGCAGTATTTT
TRBJ1-5 . TRBV6-5 . CASSWGVRQPQHF TGTGCCAGCAGTTGGGGGGTTAGGCAGCCCCAGCATTTT
TRBJ1-5 . TRBV19 TRBD1 CASRRQGKGDQPQHF TGTGCCAGTAGGAGACAGGGGAAAGGGGATCAGCCCCAGCATTTT
TRBJ2-7 . TRBV4-1 . CASGGASNSYEQYF TGCGCCAGCGGGGGGGCATCTAACTCCTACGAGCAGTACTTC
TRBJ2-1 once TRBV18 TRBD2 CASSPRLAGDGNEQFF TGTGCCAGCTCACCCCGACTAGCGGGAGATGGAAATGAGCAGTTCTTC
TRBJ2-3 . TRBV19 . CASNWRPTTDTQYF TGTGCCAGTAACTGGAGACCCACCACAGATACGCAGTATTTT
TRBJ2-5 . TRBV11-2 . CASSPWTSLVAQYF TGTGCCAGCAGCCCGTGGACATCGCTAGTAGCCCAGTACTTC
TRBJ1-6 . TRBV7-6 . CASSPLTSPLHF TGTGCCAGCAGCCCACTTACTTCACCCCTCCACTTT
TRBJ2-7 . TRBV19 TRBD1 CASQTGQGSSYEQYF TGTGCCAGTCAAACCGGACAGGGATCCTCCTACGAGCAGTACTTC
TRBJ2-3 . TRBV2 . CASSEYTDTQYF TGTGCCAGCAGTGAATACACAGATACGCAGTATTTT
TRBJ1-5 . TRBV21-1 . CASSKGEGRFSNQPQHF TGTGCCAGCAGCAAAGGGGAGGGGAGGTTTAGCAATCAGCCCCAGCATTTT
TRBJ2-5 few TRBV9 . CASSAGPLMGRETQYF TGTGCCAGCAGCGCAGGACCTCTGATGGGGCGGGAGACCCAGTACTTC
TRBJ1-1 . TRBV7-9 . CASSSLGGNTEAFF TGTGCCAGCAGCTCTCTCGGGGGTAACACTGAAGCTTTCTTT
TRBJ1-1 . TRBV7-9 . CASSTSGVGNTEAFF TGTGCCAGCAGCACTAGTGGCGTGGGGAACACTGAAGCTTTCTTT
TRBJ2-1 . TRBV7-2 TRBD2 CASSQSSSGVYNEQFF TGTGCCAGCAGCCAAAGTTCTAGCGGGGTTTACAATGAGCAGTTCTTC